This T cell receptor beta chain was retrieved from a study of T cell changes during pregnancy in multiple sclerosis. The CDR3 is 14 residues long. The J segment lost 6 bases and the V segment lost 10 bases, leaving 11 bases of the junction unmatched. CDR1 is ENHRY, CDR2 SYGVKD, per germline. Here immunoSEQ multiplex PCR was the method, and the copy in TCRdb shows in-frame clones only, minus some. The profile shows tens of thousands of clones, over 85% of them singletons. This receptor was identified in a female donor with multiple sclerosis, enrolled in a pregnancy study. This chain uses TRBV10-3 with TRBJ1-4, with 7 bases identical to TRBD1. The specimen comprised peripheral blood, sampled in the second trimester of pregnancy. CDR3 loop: CATRGIGTDEKLFF. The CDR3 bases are TGTGCCACCCGGGGGATCGGGACAGATGAAAAACTGTTTTTT.